This entry lists 20 T cell receptor beta chains sequenced from one sample in a study of T cell responses to AZD1222 COVID-19 vaccine. TCRdb's table, derived via immunoSEQ multiplex PCR, lists solely in-frame clones and lacks some. Here the sample spans about 140,000 clones, 80% to 95% being singletons. Sequenced material: peripheral blood, taken on day 0 of AZD1222 vaccination. These receptors were collected from an adult in good health.

V and J are TRBV18 and TRBJ1-6; D perhaps matches TRBD1 (5 bases). The germline V gene encodes CDR1 KGHSH and CDR2 LQKENI. V dropped 4 bases and J dropped 5 bases, with 9 bases sitting between them. The CDR3 has 14 amino acids. This CDR3 is CASSRGVNNSPLHF. As DNA, the CDR3 is TGTGCCAGCTCACGGGGGGTGAATAATTCACCCCTCCACTTT.

This chain connects TRBV5-1 to TRBJ1-1; no clear D. This CDR3 is 14 amino acids long. The V end lost 0 bases, the J end lost 1 base, and 7 bases lay between the germline ends. Germline loops: CDR1 SGHRS, CDR2 YFSETQ. CDR3 loop: CASSLVPANTEAFF. The CDR3 region has the DNA TGCGCCAGCAGCTTGGTACCGGCGAACACTGAAGCTTTCTTT.

The V and J genes are TRBV6-6 and TRBJ1-5; D possibly corresponds to TRBD1 (6 bases). Per germline, CDR1 MNHNY and CDR2 SVGAGI (reference sequence). The CDR3 has 14 amino acids. Trimming stripped 0 bases from V and 9 bases from J, with 12 bases between. CDR3 region: CASSYSTGGRPQHF. The CDR3 DNA follows: TGTGCCAGCAGTTACTCGACGGGGGGCCGGCCCCAGCATTTT.

CDR3 DNA sequence: TGTGCCAGCAGCCCGGCGGGAGGGGTGAACACTGAAGCTTTCTTT. This codes for CASSPAGGVNTEAFF. The chain has TRBV7-3 and TRBJ1-1, with a possible D match to TRBD1 (5 bases). This CDR3 region has 15 residues. With 5 bases removed from V and 0 bases from J, the gap between germline ends came to 13 bases. Germline loops: CDR1 SGHTA, CDR2 FQGTGA.

The rearrangement joins TRBV24-1 to TRBJ2-1, with TRBD1 as a possible D gene (5 bases). From germline, CDR1 is KGHDR and CDR2 SFDVKD. V dropped 9 bases and J dropped 5 bases, with 16 bases sitting between them. The CDR3 has 14 residues. DNA of the CDR3: TGTGCCACCGGGGCGACAGAGAGTAACAATGAGCAGTTCTTC. Protein product: CATGATESNNEQFF.

Remarks on this clone: Other DNA sequences from this sample encode an identical CDR3 as well. The rearrangement uses TRBV9 and TRBJ2-1; D is undetermined. V lost 2 bases to trimming and J lost 6 bases, with 6 bases between them. In germline, CDR1 is SGDLS, CDR2 YYNGEE. The CDR3 has 12 amino acids. CDR3 nucleotides: TGTGCCAGCAGCGTCGGAAGCAATGAGCAGTTCTTC. It is translated as CASSVGSNEQFF.

The chain combines TRBV11-2 with TRBJ2-7; 9 bases map to TRBD2. This CDR3 is 18 amino acids long. V lost 3 bases and J lost 3; bases outside the gene matches: 15. In germline, CDR1 is SGHAT, CDR2 FQNNGV. The CDR3 loop is CASSLTTVAGAHIYEQYF. CDR3 coding DNA: TGTGCCAGCAGCTTGACTACCGTAGCGGGAGCCCACATCTACGAGCAGTACTTC.

In its sample, this clone was seen once. The V and J genes are TRBV28 and TRBJ1-6, with D unresolved. Per germline, CDR1 MDHEN and CDR2 SYDVKM. Trimming pared 6 bases from V and 8 bases from J, leaving 5 bases between. The CDR3 has 11 residues. The CDR3 loop is CASSSYSPLHF. CDR3 nucleotides: TGTGCCAGCAGCAGTTATTCACCCCTCCACTTT.

The chain links TRBV10-3 to TRBJ1-6; a possible D gene is TRBD1 (6 bases). The CDR3 spans 15 residues. Trimming removed 0 bases from V and 8 bases from J, with 11 bases in between. From germline, CDR1 is ENHRY and CDR2 SYGVKD. The CDR3 DNA reads TGTGCCATCAGTGAGTCGTGGGCAGGGGATTCACCCCTCCACTTT. Its protein product is CAISESWAGDSPLHF.

This clone was observed many times. Here the CDR3 DNA reads TGTGCCAGCAGCCCTATCGGGGTCACTGAAGCTTTCTTT. Protein sequence: CASSPIGVTEAFF. This chain uses TRBV7-9 with TRBJ1-1; D ambiguous. Trimming stripped 5 bases from V and 4 bases from J, with 11 bases between. CDR3 length: 13 amino acids. CDR1 is SEHNR and CDR2 is FQNEAQ in the germline V gene (reference sequence).

V and J are TRBV5-1 and TRBJ2-7; the D gene is possibly TRBD2 (6 bases). The CDR3 is made up of 15 amino acids. V gave up 5 bases and J gave up 0 bases, with 15 bases separating them. Per the germline V gene, CDR1 is SGHRS and CDR2 is YFSETQ. The CDR3 spells CASSPGTVASYEQYF. The CDR3 DNA sequence: TGCGCCAGCAGTCCGGGGACTGTCGCCTCCTACGAGCAGTACTTC.

The chain uses TRBV5-1 and TRBJ1-1; possibly TRBD1 for D (5 bases). CDR3 length equals 16 residues. V dropped 2 bases and J dropped 5 bases, with 19 bases sitting between them. In germline, CDR1 is SGHRS, CDR2 YFSETQ. The CDR3 protein is CASSFLGTAKGTEAFF. The CDR3 nucleotides are TGCGCCAGCAGCTTCCTCGGGACGGCTAAAGGTACTGAAGCTTTCTTT.

J is TRBJ2-4 and V is TRBV2, with D uncertain. Trimming pared 1 base from V and 1 base from J, leaving 8 bases between. The germline CDR1 and CDR2 sequences are SNHLY and FYNNEI. The CDR3 is 15 amino acids. The CDR3 DNA is TGTGCCAGCAGTGAAGTCGGGTTGGCCAAAAACATTCAGTACTTC. Its protein is CASSEVGLAKNIQYF.

A single count supports this clone. V usage is TRBV18 and J usage is TRBJ2-7, with D possibly matching TRBD2 (5 bases). The germline V gene encodes CDR1 KGHSH and CDR2 LQKENI. Trimming took 6 bases from V and 7 from J, leaving 19 bases between them. This CDR3 contains 14 residues. CDR3 bases: TGTGCCAGCTCGCCTCCGGAGGCTAGACGGGAGCAGTACTTC. Translation gives CASSPPEARREQYF. Using reference TRBV18 and TRBJ2-7 for the parts outside the CDR3, the full variable domain is NAGVMQNPRHLVRRRGQEARLRCSPMKGHSHVYWYRQLPEEGLKFMVYLQKENIIDESGMPKERFSAEFPKEGPSILRIQQVVRGDSAAYFCASSPPEARREQYFGPGTRLTVT.

CDR3 loop: CASSIFSNTEAFF. CDR3 bases: TGTGCCAGTAGTATTTTCTCGAACACTGAAGCTTTCTTT. The rearrangement uses TRBV19 and TRBJ1-1; no clear D. This CDR3 comprises 13 residues. Deletions cut 3 bases from V and 1 base from J, with 6 bases between. Germline V gives CDR1 LNHDA, CDR2 SQIVND (reference sequence).

This chain links TRBV7-3 with TRBJ2-7; 8 nucleotides line up with TRBD1. The CDR3 spans 15 residues. Germline loops: CDR1 SGHTA, CDR2 FQGTGA. J lost 1 base, V lost 5 bases, and 7 bases had no gene match. CDR3: CASSPGGDRSYEQYF. The CDR3 DNA sequence: TGTGCCAGCAGCCCCGGTGGGGACAGGTCCTACGAGCAGTACTTC.

The chain carries TRBV30 and TRBJ2-5; D not certain. CDR1 and CDR2 from the germline V gene are GTSNPN and SVGIG (reference sequence). V dropped 6 bases and J dropped 5 bases, with 10 bases sitting between them. The CDR3 length is 11 residues. The chain's CDR3 is CACSLAETQYF. The CDR3 DNA sequence: TGTGCCTGCTCTTTGGCGGAGACCCAGTACTTC.

The chain couples TRBV5-5 to TRBJ1-2; 7 nucleotides align to TRBD1. Germline lookup yields CDR1 SGHKS and CDR2 YYEKEE (reference sequence). Germline trimming cut 4 bases from V and 5 bases from J; bases unmatched to any gene: 8. The CDR3 sequence is 14 residues long. This chain's CDR3 is CASSLTGWGYGYTF. The DNA for the CDR3 is TGTGCCAGCAGCCTGACAGGGTGGGGTTATGGCTACACCTTC.

The CDR3 region is CATQRGEGGELFF. CDR3 nucleotide sequence: TGTGCCACCCAGAGAGGGGAAGGCGGGGAGCTGTTTTTT. The rearrangement uses TRBV12-3 or TRBV12-4 and TRBJ2-2; D assignment may be TRBD1 or TRBD2 (5 bases each). With 10 bases removed from V and 7 bases from J, the gap between germline ends came to 16 bases. The CDR3 is 13 amino acids.

V gene TRBV5-1 combines with J gene TRBJ2-7, with D perhaps TRBD2 (6 bases). The V end was cut by 3 bases, the J end by 6 bases, with 13 bases between. Germline V gene data show CDR1 as SGHRS and CDR2 as YFSETQ. The CDR3 contains 13 residues. The CDR3 DNA follows: TGCGCCAGCAGCTGGGACTTCGTCGGCGAGCAGTACTTC. As protein: CASSWDFVGEQYF.